The source of this T cell receptor beta chain is a study of T cells in Graves' hyperthyroidism and ophthalmopathy. From RNA transcripts, TCR beta CDR3 regions were amplified. TCR CDR3 regions were first amplified by RT-PCR with HTBI primers. TCRdb itself ran the multiplex PCR reads through MiXCR, one entry per CDR3 protein. In the table there are roughly 570,000 distinct CDR3 sequences, approximately 44% of which are singletons. Notes on this clonotype: What it binds is not known.

Whole-study results and caveats: For ophthalmopathy, model prediction preceded onset by a median about 6.4 months.

Germline V gives CDR1 KGHDR, CDR2 SFDVKD. The CDR3 is made up of 13 amino acids. The ends were cut back, 2 bases at V and 3 bases at J, with 7 bases in the middle. Specimen: peripheral blood or thyroid tissue (not recorded which). The rearrangement uses TRBV24-1 and TRBJ2-7, with D perhaps being TRBD1 or TRBD2 (5 bases each). The receptor was derived from an adult woman with Graves' disease, either hyperthyroidism or ophthalmopathy (not recorded which). DNA of the CDR3: TGTGCCACCAGTGATTGGGACGGCTACGAGCAGTACTTC. Translated: CATSDWDGYEQYF.